Listed here are 32 T cell receptor beta chains from one sample, sequenced in a study of CD8 T cells in Susac syndrome. An input of about 0.5 to 1 ug of RNA was subjected to reverse transcription using random hexamers. Each CDR3 protein gets one entry after TCRdb re-called the immunoSEQ multiplex PCR reads with MiXCR. The sample has about 60,000 distinct CDR3 sequences, just under 95% seen once. Sequenced: CD8+ T cells from PBMCs. These receptors were taken from a human donor with multiple sclerosis.

V is TRBV28 and J is TRBJ1-4; D remains unclear. Deletions cut 5 bases from V and 0 bases from J, with 1 base between. Germline lookup yields CDR1 MDHEN and CDR2 SYDVKM. This CDR3 contains 12 residues. The CDR3 sequence is CASSPTNEKLFF. The CDR3 nucleotides read TGTGCCAGCAGTCCAACTAATGAAAAACTGTTTTTT.

In DNA, the CDR3 is TGCGCCAGCAGCTTGGGAACTAGCGGGCTGACGAACACCGGGGAGCTGTTTTTT. Its protein product is CASSLGTSGLTNTGELFF. The V call is TRBV5-1, the J call TRBJ2-2; 9 nucleotides agree with TRBD2. The CDR3 spans 18 residues. The V gene end was trimmed by 0 bases and the J gene end by 0 bases; junction bases not matched to a gene: 6. CDR1 SGHRS and CDR2 YFSETQ come from the germline V gene.

The CDR3 bases are TGTGCCAGCAGTGAGGGGGGATCGTACTACAATGAGCAGTTCTTC. This sequence encodes CASSEGGSYYNEQFF. The chain combines TRBV6-2 or TRBV6-3 with TRBJ2-1; D might be TRBD1 or TRBD2, each matching 6 bases. Per the germline V gene, CDR1 is MNHEY and CDR2 is SVGEGT. The ends were cut back, 5 bases at V and 3 bases at J, with 14 bases in the middle. The CDR3 is made up of 15 amino acids.

CDR3 residues: CASSASGVRYTF. The CDR3 DNA is TGTGCCAGCAGCGCTAGTGGGGTTCGCTACACCTTC. V usage is TRBV9 and J usage is TRBJ1-2; D remains ambiguous. Between the trimmed V and J ends, which lost 3 bases and 9 bases, there was a span of 12 bases. The CDR3 consists of 12 residues. The germline gives CDR1 SGDLS, CDR2 YYNGEE.

The rearrangement links TRBV28 to TRBJ1-4, with D possibly TRBD1 on 6 matching bases. Germline CDR1 and CDR2: MDHEN and SYDVKM. V lost 6 bases, J lost 6 bases, and 17 bases lay in between. CDR3 length: 15 amino acids. The CDR3 loop is CASSSTRQVDEKLFF. The CDR3 DNA sequence: TGTGCCAGCAGCTCTACAAGACAGGTTGATGAAAAACTGTTTTTT.

The V call is TRBV12-3 or TRBV12-4, the J call TRBJ1-2; a possible D gene is TRBD1 (5 bases). V shed 4 bases and J shed 4 bases, with 19 bases lying between them. The CDR3 sequence is 16 residues long. CDR3 DNA sequence: TGTGCCAGCAGTTCCGGCCTGGGCAGGGAAGCCTATGGCTACACCTTC. Its translation is CASSSGLGREAYGYTF.

This clonotype was observed once. The V call is TRBV6-5, the J call TRBJ1-2; a weak D match, TRBD1 (5 bases). The germline V and J ends were trimmed by 7 bases and 7 bases, with 16 bases remaining between them. The germline gives CDR1 MNHEY, CDR2 SVGAGI. This CDR3 is built from 13 residues. The CDR3 here is CASTPGGAGGYTF. DNA of the CDR3: TGTGCCAGCACCCCCGGTGGGGCGGGTGGCTACACCTTC.

V and J are TRBV4-1 and TRBJ2-1, with no clear D. The germline V and J ends were trimmed by 0 bases and 8 bases, with 2 bases remaining between them. Germline-derived CDR1 and CDR2 are MGHRA and YSYEKL. The CDR3 has 11 amino acids. The CDR3 is CASSQDHEQFF. The CDR3 bases are TGCGCCAGCAGCCAAGATCATGAGCAGTTCTTC.

This chain uses TRBV29-1 with TRBJ1-2; the match to TRBD1 covers 7 bases. The germline gives CDR1 SQVTM, CDR2 ANQGSEA. This CDR3 is 13 amino acids long. The V gene end was trimmed by 2 bases and the J gene end by 3 bases; junction bases not matched to a gene: 3. The CDR3 sequence is CSVESGTDYGYTF. The CDR3 DNA follows: TGCAGCGTTGAATCCGGGACAGACTATGGCTACACCTTC. The full variable domain, its missing parts supplied by reference TRBV29-1 and TRBJ1-2, is SAVISQKPSRDICQRGTSLTIQCQVDSQVTMMFWYRQQPGQSLTLIATANQGSEATYESGFVIDKFPISRPNLTFSTLTVSNMSPEDSSIYLCSVESGTDYGYTFGSGTRLTVV.

The chain carries TRBV29-1 and TRBJ1-2, with TRBD1 identical over 7 bases. CDR3 size: 15 residues. Trimming removed 0 bases from V and 4 bases from J; junction bases left unmatched: 8. CDR1 and CDR2 (germline): SQVTM, ANQGSEA. CDR3 loop: CSVEDPRDSLYGYTF. The CDR3 DNA is TGCAGCGTTGAAGATCCTCGGGACAGTCTCTATGGCTACACCTTC.

The chain combines TRBV9 with TRBJ2-7; 10 bases align to TRBD1. CDR3 length: 14 amino acids. Looked up from germline, CDR1 is SGDLS and CDR2 is YYNGEE. V lost 3 bases to trimming and J lost 5 bases; unmatched junction nucleotides: 5. The CDR3 sequence: CASSDDRGRNEQYF. Written as DNA, the CDR3 is TGTGCCAGCAGCGACGACAGGGGGCGGAACGAGCAGTACTTC. Full variable domain (outside the CDR3, taken from reference TRBV9 and TRBJ2-7): DSGVTQTPKHLITATGQRVTLRCSPRSGDLSVYWYQQSLDQGLQFLIQYYNGEERAKGNILERFSAQQFPDLHSELNLSSLELGDSALYFCASSDDRGRNEQYFGPGTRLTVT.

The rearrangement joins TRBV7-2 to TRBJ1-1; TRBD1 agrees at 8 bases. V shed 6 bases and J 2 bases; nucleotides not matched to a gene: 8. Germline V gene data show CDR1 as SGHTA and CDR2 as FQGNSA. The length of the CDR3 is 15 residues. CDR3 in amino acids: CASREHAGGNTEAFF. The CDR3 coding sequence is TGTGCCAGCAGAGAACACGCAGGGGGCAACACTGAAGCTTTCTTT.

The gene calls are TRBV20-1 and TRBJ2-7; 9 bases match TRBD2. Trimming removed 6 bases from V and 2 bases from J; junction bases left unmatched: 14. Looked up from germline, CDR1 is DFQATT and CDR2 is SNEGSKA (reference sequence). This CDR3 region has 16 residues. CDR3 residues: CSARAPGAGGTYEQYF. CDR3 coding DNA: TGCAGTGCCCGAGCCCCGGGAGCGGGGGGCACCTACGAGCAGTACTTC.

This sequence joins TRBV19 and TRBJ1-4, with 8 bases matching TRBD1. Germline V gives CDR1 LNHDA, CDR2 SQIVND (reference sequence). V lost 6 bases and J lost 3; bases outside the gene matches: 9. The CDR3 runs 16 residues. The CDR3 region is CASSNRQGSANEKLFF. The CDR3 DNA is TGTGCCAGTAGCAACAGACAGGGGTCAGCTAATGAAAAACTGTTTTTT. The complete variable domain, with remaining parts taken from reference TRBV19 and TRBJ1-4, reads DGGITQSPKYLFRKEGQNVTLSCEQNLNHDAMYWYRQDPGQGLRLIYYSQIVNDFQKGDIAEGYSVSREKKESFPLTVTSAQKNPTAFYLCASSNRQGSANEKLFFGSGTQLSVL.

V is TRBV11-1 and J is TRBJ2-7; 10 nucleotides match TRBD1. The V and J ends lost 4 bases and 4 bases, in that order; junction bases with no gene match: 22. Germline CDR1 reads SGHAT; CDR2 reads FQDESV (reference sequence). The CDR3 loop spans 20 amino acids. The CDR3 protein is CASSSTGGRPRDRGLYEQYF. The CDR3 nucleotides read TGTGCCAGCAGCTCAACTGGAGGGCGCCCCCGCGACAGGGGGCTATACGAGCAGTACTTC.

The V call is TRBV7-6, the J call TRBJ2-1, with 14 positions matching TRBD2. This CDR3 has 19 residues. V was clipped by 4 bases and J by 2 bases; unmatched bases: 10. The germline V gene has CDR1 SGHVS and CDR2 FNYEAQ. The chain's CDR3 is CASSSLGLAGGGAYNEQFF. The CDR3 DNA follows: TGTGCCAGCAGCTCCCTCGGACTAGCGGGAGGAGGGGCCTACAATGAGCAGTTCTTC.

The J gene is TRBJ2-7, the V gene TRBV12-3 or TRBV12-4; TRBD2 agrees at 8 bases. The CDR3 consists of 15 residues. V was clipped by 4 bases and J by 5 bases; unmatched bases: 10. The CDR3 loop reads CASSSVGREVHEQYF. Here the CDR3 DNA reads TGTGCCAGCAGTTCCGTGGGGCGGGAGGTCCACGAGCAGTACTTC.

J is TRBJ1-2 and V is TRBV7-9; 8 nucleotides align to TRBD1. This CDR3 is built from 15 residues. The V gene end was trimmed by 4 bases and the J gene end by 4 bases; junction bases not matched to a gene: 8. Germline V CDR1 and CDR2: SEHNR, FQNEAQ (reference sequence). CDR3 in DNA: TGTGCCAGCAGCTCGAGCGGACAGGGTTTCTATGGCTACACCTTC. Translated: CASSSSGQGFYGYTF. Full variable domain (rest looked up from reference TRBV7-9 and TRBJ1-2): DTGVSQNPRHKITKRGQNVTFRCDPISEHNRLYWYRQTLGQGPEFLTYFQNEAQLEKSRLLSDRFSAERPKGSFSTLEIQRTEQGDSAMYLCASSSSGQGFYGYTFGSGTRLTVV.

The V and J genes are TRBV6-5 and TRBJ2-3; D is possibly TRBD1 (6 bases). The CDR3 consists of 14 residues. Per germline, CDR1 MNHEY and CDR2 SVGAGI. Trimming removed 2 bases at V and 11 bases at J, with 17 bases between. This CDR3 reads CASSYGQGFMEQYF. The CDR3 DNA sequence: TGTGCCAGCAGTTACGGGCAGGGGTTCATGGAGCAGTATTTT.

J is TRBJ2-5 and V is TRBV27; TRBD2 matches at 9 bases. This CDR3 is 17 amino acids long. Germline CDR1 reads MNHEY; CDR2 reads SMNVEV (reference sequence). Trimming at V came to 8 bases and at J to 3 bases, leaving 16 bases not matched to a gene. In DNA, the CDR3 is TGTGCCAGCTCCCTTTGGGGGGCTAGCGGGGATGAAGAGACCCAGTACTTC. Encoded protein: CASSLWGASGDEETQYF.

The chain links TRBV27 to TRBJ2-7, with D possibly matching TRBD1 (6 bases). Germline V gene lookup returns CDR1 MNHEY and CDR2 SMNVEV (reference sequence). The CDR3 has 14 residues. Trimming left V 4 bases short and J 3 bases short, with 13 bases between. DNA of the CDR3: TGTGCCAGCAGTTACCTGGACAGCAACTACGAGCAGTACTTC. Its translation: CASSYLDSNYEQYF.

The chain uses TRBV4-3 and TRBJ2-7, with 7 positions matching TRBD2. This CDR3 region has 15 residues. The germline V gene has CDR1 LGHNA and CDR2 YSLEER. The V segment lost 1 base and the J segment 2 bases; nucleotides outside the gene matches: 5. The CDR3 loop reads CASSQAGGEAYEQYF. The CDR3 DNA reads as TGCGCCAGCAGCCAAGCTGGGGGGGAGGCCTACGAGCAGTACTTC.

The gene calls are TRBV7-2 and TRBJ2-1, with a weak D call TRBD1 (5 bases). Trimming pared 0 bases from V and 6 bases from J, leaving 12 bases between. The CDR3 contains 15 residues. Germline lookup yields CDR1 SGHTA and CDR2 FQGNSA. CDR3 sequence (DNA): TGTGCCAGCAGCTTAGCACAGGTACCTCTCAATGAGCAGTTCTTC. Its protein product is CASSLAQVPLNEQFF.

V is TRBV7-3 and J is TRBJ1-5; D remains ambiguous. The CDR3 contains 13 residues. From germline, CDR1 is SGHTA and CDR2 FQGTGA. The V end lost 4 bases, the J end lost 3 bases, and 7 bases lay between the germline ends. CDR3 amino acids: CASSYEPNQPQHF. The CDR3 nucleotides read TGTGCCAGCAGCTACGAACCCAATCAGCCCCAGCATTTT.

In its sample, this clonotype was seen once. The chain recombines TRBV5-1 with TRBJ2-7; no reliable D call. Germline values: CDR1 SGHRS, CDR2 YFSETQ. Trimming shortened V by 5 bases and J by 3 bases, and 12 bases separated the two germline ends. The CDR3 runs to 13 residues. CDR3 sequence: CASRPTDDYEQYF. In nucleotides, the CDR3 is TGCGCCAGCAGACCGACTGATGACTACGAGCAGTACTTC. Complete variable domain (other parts from reference TRBV5-1 and TRBJ2-7): KAGVTQTPRYLIKTRGQQVTLSCSPISGHRSVSWYQQTPGQGLQFLFEYFSETQRNKGNFPGRFSGRQFSNSRSEMNVSTLELGDSALYLCASRPTDDYEQYFGPGTRLTVT.

The chain recombines TRBV7-8 with TRBJ2-2; D is perhaps TRBD2 (6 bases). The V end lost 7 bases, the J end lost 4 bases, and 16 bases lay between the germline ends. The CDR3 extends over 15 amino acids. The germline V gene has CDR1 SGHVS and CDR2 FQNEAQ. The CDR3 nucleotides read TGTGCCAGCACCCCACCGGGCGGGGTCACCGGGGAGCTGTTTTTT. Translating gives CASTPPGGVTGELFF.

This clonotype was found once. The chain joins TRBV28 to TRBJ1-2; 7 nucleotides agree with TRBD1. CDR1 and CDR2 (germline): MDHEN, SYDVKM. V dropped 5 bases and J dropped 5; count of bases not matched to a gene: 8. The CDR3 runs to 14 residues. CDR3 in DNA: TGTGCCAGCAGTACACAGGACAGGTCGTATGGCTACACCTTC. As protein: CASSTQDRSYGYTF.

The chain links TRBV14 to TRBJ1-2; D is perhaps TRBD1 (6 bases). CDR1 and CDR2 (germline): SGHDN, FVKESK. The CDR3 length is 14 residues. V shed 0 bases and J shed 10 bases, with 15 bases lying between them. CDR3: CASSQEDRTYHYTF. The CDR3 region has the DNA TGTGCCAGCAGCCAAGAGGACAGAACATACCACTACACCTTC. Combining the CDR3 with reference TRBV14 and TRBJ1-2 gives the whole variable domain EAGVTQFPSHSVIEKGQTVTLRCDPISGHDNLYWYRRVMGKEIKFLLHFVKESKQDESGMPNNRFLAERTGGTYSTLKVQPAELEDSGVYFCASSQEDRTYHYTFGSGTRLTVV.

This sequence joins TRBV20-1 and TRBJ1-5; 8 bases match TRBD1. Trimming took 6 bases from V and 2 from J; bases not matched to a gene: 6. CDR1 and CDR2 from the germline V gene are DFQATT and SNEGSKA (reference sequence). The CDR3 loop spans 14 amino acids. CDR3 residues: CSAGQGQGNQPQHF. DNA of the CDR3: TGCAGTGCCGGACAGGGACAGGGCAATCAGCCCCAGCATTTT.

The V call is TRBV27, the J call TRBJ1-1, with D unclear. Germline V gene data show CDR1 as MNHEY and CDR2 as SMNVEV (reference sequence). This CDR3 has 15 residues. Trimming cost V 3 bases and J 0 bases, with 11 bases left between them. The CDR3 loop reads CASSFGFGVNTEAFF. In DNA form, the CDR3 reads TGTGCCAGCAGTTTTGGTTTTGGGGTGAACACTGAAGCTTTCTTT.

The V gene is TRBV7-9, the J gene TRBJ2-1, with 7 positions matching TRBD2. The CDR3 totals 15 residues. The trim removed 5 bases at V and 6 bases at J, leaving 10 bases unmatched. The germline CDR1 and CDR2 sequences are SEHNR and FQNEAQ (reference sequence). The CDR3 protein is CASSTWDYPGNEQFF. In nucleotides, the CDR3 is TGTGCCAGCAGCACATGGGACTACCCAGGCAATGAGCAGTTCTTC.

V and J are TRBV27 and TRBJ2-7, with 9 positions matching TRBD1. The CDR3 runs 17 residues. In germline, CDR1 is MNHEY, CDR2 SMNVEV (reference sequence). V gave up 2 bases and J gave up 0 bases; unmatched junction bases: 8. In DNA, the CDR3 is TGTGCCAGCAGTTTAACGGGCGGGACAGGGCCCTCCTACGAGCAGTACTTC. It translates to CASSLTGGTGPSYEQYF.